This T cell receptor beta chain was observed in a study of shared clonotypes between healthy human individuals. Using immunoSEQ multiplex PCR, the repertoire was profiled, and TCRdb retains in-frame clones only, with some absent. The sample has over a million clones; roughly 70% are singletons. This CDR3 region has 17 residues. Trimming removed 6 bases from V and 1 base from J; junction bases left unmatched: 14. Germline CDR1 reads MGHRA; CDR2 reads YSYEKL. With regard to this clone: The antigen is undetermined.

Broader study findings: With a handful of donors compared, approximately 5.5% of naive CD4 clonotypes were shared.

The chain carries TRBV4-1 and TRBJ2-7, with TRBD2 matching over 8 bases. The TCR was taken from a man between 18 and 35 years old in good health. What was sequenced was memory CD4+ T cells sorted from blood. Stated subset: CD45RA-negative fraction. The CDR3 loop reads CASSRSSGSGASYEQYF. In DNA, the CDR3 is TGCGCCAGCAGTCGAAGTTCGGGTAGCGGGGCTTCCTACGAGCAGTACTTC.